This T cell receptor beta chain was sequenced during a study of graft-versus-host responses after intestinal transplantation. The V gene end was trimmed by 0 bases and the J gene end by 14 bases; junction bases not matched to a gene: 7. This CDR3 spans 12 amino acids. Germline assignment: CDR1 SGHRS and CDR2 YFSETQ. Sequencing used immunoSEQ multiplex PCR; TCRdb keeps in-frame clones, though not all of them. Found here are about 130,000 clones, roughly nine tenths of them singletons; the top ten hold under 0.2%. A remark on this clone: Antigen specificity is unknown.

The material was unstimulated CD4+ T cells sorted from spleen or lymph node cells, obtained before intestinal transplant. This chain joins TRBV5-1 and TRBJ1-1; 7 bases are a match to TRBD1. The receptor was isolated from a human donor who received an intestinal transplant. The CDR3 reads CASSLGGTVGFF. The CDR3 coding sequence is TGCGCCAGCAGCTTGGGCGGGACAGTTGGCTTCTTT.